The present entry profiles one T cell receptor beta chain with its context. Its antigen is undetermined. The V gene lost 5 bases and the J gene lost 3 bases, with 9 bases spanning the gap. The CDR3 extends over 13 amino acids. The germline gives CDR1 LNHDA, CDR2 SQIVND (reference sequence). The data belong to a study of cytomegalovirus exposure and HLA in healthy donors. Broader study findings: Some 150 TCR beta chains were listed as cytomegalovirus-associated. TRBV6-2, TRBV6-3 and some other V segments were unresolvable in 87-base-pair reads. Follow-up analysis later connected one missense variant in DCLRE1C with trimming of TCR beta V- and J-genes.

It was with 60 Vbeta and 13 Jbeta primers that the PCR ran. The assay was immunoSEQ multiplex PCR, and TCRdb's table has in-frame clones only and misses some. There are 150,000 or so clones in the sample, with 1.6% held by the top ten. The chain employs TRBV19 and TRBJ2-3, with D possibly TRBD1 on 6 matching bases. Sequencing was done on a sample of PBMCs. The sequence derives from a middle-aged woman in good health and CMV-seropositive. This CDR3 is CASSPRGTDTQYF. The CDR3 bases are TGTGCCAGTAGTCCCAGGGGAACAGATACGCAGTATTTT.